This T cell receptor beta chain comes out of a study of CD8 T cells in ankylosing spondylitis. Whole-study findings and limits: Among TCR beta sequences, a motif of eight highly homologous variants appeared characteristic of ankylosing spondylitis blood. The clones that were linked to disease were reported to be significantly enriched in matched synovial fluid samples from ankylosing spondylitis patients. A CD8+ phenotype characterized the disease-linked clones, which were relatively rare in peripheral blood.

After removal of 7 bases from V and 6 bases from J, the junction contained 12 bases not matched to a gene. Germline V gene lookup returns CDR1 MNHNY and CDR2 SVGAGI (reference sequence). The CDR3 loop spans 15 amino acids. A quantitative 5'-RACE method, one with molecular barcodes, was used to make TCR beta libraries. Each CDR3 protein is one row after TCRdb ran MiXCR on the 5' RACE reads. The sample lists 750,000 to 850,000 distinct CDR3 sequences; approximately 12% were seen once. This clonotype was detected a few times. The target antigen is unknown. This chain connects TRBV6-6 to TRBJ2-4; 7 bases are shared with TRBD1. Sample: blood, either unsorted or a sorted T cell fraction (not recorded which). This receptor was taken from a male donor with ankylosing spondylitis. The CDR3 sequence: CASKISGGVPNIQYF. CDR3 nucleotides: TGTGCCAGCAAGATTTCAGGGGGAGTTCCAAACATTCAGTACTTC.